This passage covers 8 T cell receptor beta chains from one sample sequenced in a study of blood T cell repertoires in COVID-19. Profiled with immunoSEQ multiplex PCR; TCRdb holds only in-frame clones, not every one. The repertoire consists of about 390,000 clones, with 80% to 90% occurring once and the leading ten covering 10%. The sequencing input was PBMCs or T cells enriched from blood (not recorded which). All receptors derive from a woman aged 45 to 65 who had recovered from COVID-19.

The CDR3 nucleotides are TGCACCAGCAGCCAAGTGACCAGGTTCTATAATTCACCCCTCCACTTT. Translated, it gives CTSSQVTRFYNSPLHF. The V call is TRBV1, the J call TRBJ1-6; the D segment call TRBD1 is taken from the table without a DNA check. TRBV1 corresponds to a pseudogene. This CDR3 has 16 residues.

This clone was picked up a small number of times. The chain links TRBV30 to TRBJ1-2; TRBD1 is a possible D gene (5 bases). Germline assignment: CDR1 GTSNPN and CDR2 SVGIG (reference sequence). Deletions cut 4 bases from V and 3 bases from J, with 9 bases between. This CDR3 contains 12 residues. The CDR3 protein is CAWNAGHYGYTF. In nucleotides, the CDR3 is TGTGCCTGGAACGCGGGACACTATGGCTACACCTTC. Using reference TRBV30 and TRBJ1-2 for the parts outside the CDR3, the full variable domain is SQTIHQWPATLVQPVGSPLSLECTVEGTSNPNLYWYRQAAGRGLQLLFYSVGIGQISSEVPQNLSASRPQDRQFILSSKKLLLSDSGFYLCAWNAGHYGYTFGSGTRLTVV.

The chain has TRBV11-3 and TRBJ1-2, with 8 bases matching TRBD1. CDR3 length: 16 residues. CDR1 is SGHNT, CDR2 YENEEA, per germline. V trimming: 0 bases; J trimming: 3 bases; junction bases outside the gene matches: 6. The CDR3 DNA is TGTGCCAGCAGCTTAGAACTCAGGGGGCTGGACTATGGCTACACCTTC. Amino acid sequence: CASSLELRGLDYGYTF.

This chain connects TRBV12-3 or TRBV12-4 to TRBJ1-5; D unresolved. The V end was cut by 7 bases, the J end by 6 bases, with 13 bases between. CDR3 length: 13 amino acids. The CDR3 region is CASTPGVGQPQHF. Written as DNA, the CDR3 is TGTGCCAGCACCCCCGGAGTTGGTCAGCCCCAGCATTTT.

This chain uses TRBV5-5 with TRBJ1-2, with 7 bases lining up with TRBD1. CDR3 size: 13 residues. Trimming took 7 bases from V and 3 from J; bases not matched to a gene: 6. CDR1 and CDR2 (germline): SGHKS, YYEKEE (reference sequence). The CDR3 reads CASRTGVDYGYTF. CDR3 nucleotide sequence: TGTGCCAGCCGAACAGGGGTTGACTATGGCTACACCTTC.

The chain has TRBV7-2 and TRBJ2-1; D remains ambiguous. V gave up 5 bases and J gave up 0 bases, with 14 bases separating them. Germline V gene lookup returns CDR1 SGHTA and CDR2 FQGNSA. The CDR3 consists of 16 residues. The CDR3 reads CASSLARSSSYNEQFF. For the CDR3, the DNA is TGTGCCAGCAGCCTCGCCCGGAGCAGCTCCTACAATGAGCAGTTCTTC.

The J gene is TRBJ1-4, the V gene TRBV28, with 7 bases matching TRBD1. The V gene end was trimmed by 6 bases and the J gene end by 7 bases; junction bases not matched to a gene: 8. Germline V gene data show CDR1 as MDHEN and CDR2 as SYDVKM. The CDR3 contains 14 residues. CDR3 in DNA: TGTGCCAGCAGGAATACAGGGGTCGGTGAAAAACTGTTTTTT. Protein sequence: CASRNTGVGEKLFF.

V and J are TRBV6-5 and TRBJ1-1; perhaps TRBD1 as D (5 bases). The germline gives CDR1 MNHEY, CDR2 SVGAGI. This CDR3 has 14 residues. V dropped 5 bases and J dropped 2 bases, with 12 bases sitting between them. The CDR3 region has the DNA TGTGCCAGCAGTCTCGGACAATCAAACACTGAAGCTTTCTTT. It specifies CASSLGQSNTEAFF.